The source of this T cell receptor (beta chain) is a study of technical replicates of blood from several donors listed by TCRdb under 2017. In the germline V gene, CDR1 corresponds to SGHTA and CDR2 to FQGTGA. Reading from cysteine to phenylalanine, the CDR3 counts 13 amino acids. The sequence is cut down to CDR3 DNA, 39 bases in frame from base 1. A distance of 8 bases separates the germline ends of V and J, which lose 5 bases and 1 base respectively. On this clone: Its recognized antigen is unknown. Base qualities are missing; no much larger clone stands one base away.

Library method: the immunoSEQ multiplex PCR assay. TCRdb re-hosts the immuneACCESS table, in-frame sequences only. Its copies lack some clones; in the studies checked, an unresolved V gene accounts for under half of them, and the cause for the rest is not known. The sample has 54,000 or so clones on record, around 94% of them singletons. Of the sample, approximately 0.2% is held by the ten largest clones. Sequences were obtained from T cells isolated from PBMCs. The chain is encoded by TRBV7-3 joined to TRBJ1-1, with the D gene not clear enough to name. This clonotype was sampled from a human donor in good health. The CDR3 amino acid sequence is: CASSIYRNTEAFF. The DNA is TGTGCCAGCAGCATCTACAGGAACACTGAAGCTTTCTTT.